The sequence of this T cell receptor beta chain was determined in a study of T cells in Graves' hyperthyroidism and ophthalmopathy. Study-wide results and limits: The blood repertoire included most of the expanded thyroid clonotypes above 0.001. The model's output predicted ophthalmopathy at a median of roughly 6.9 months prior to onset. Separation of ophthalmopathy from stable hyperthyroidism was achieved by a 13 V-J model.

The CDR3 is 15 amino acids. V lost 4 bases to trimming and J lost 10 bases, with 18 bases between them. From germline, CDR1 is SGDLS and CDR2 YYNGEE. This clonotype was found once. Its antigen remains unknown. Authors of the study amplified TCR beta CDR3 regions from RNA transcripts. HTBI primers were employed in a first-round RT-PCR of the TCR CDR3. TCRdb itself ran the multiplex PCR reads through MiXCR, one entry per CDR3 protein. The sample lists about 500,000 distinct CDR3 sequences, about 16% occurring once. This clonotype originated in a woman aged 25 to 45 with Graves' ophthalmopathy. The rearrangement links TRBV9 to TRBJ1-6; no clear D gene. Source material: blood. CDR3: CASSSEGMGLSPLHF. CDR3 DNA sequence: TGTGCCAGCAGCTCGGAAGGCATGGGTTTATCACCCCTCCACTTT.